This TCR beta chain was obtained from a study of cytotoxic CD8 clonotypes in ibrutinib-treated CLL. Background on the study: Average yields of around 260,000 productive templates and 80,000 to 100,000 productive rearrangements characterized the samples.

About 2 micrograms of genomic DNA (from cryopreserved PBMCs) were used for TCR beta libraries. V lost 7 bases and J lost 7, with 11 bases in between. Per the germline V gene, CDR1 is MNHEY and CDR2 is SVGAGI. The CDR3 length is 11 residues. Profiling relied on immunoSEQ multiplex PCR, and the TCRdb table lists in-frame clones only, not all of them. Among about 60,000 clones listed, nearly 55% were seen once. This clone was picked up a small number of times. The TCR originated in a human donor with chronic lymphocytic leukemia. V and J are TRBV6-5 and TRBJ2-7, with a tentative D call TRBD2 (7 bases). The sequenced sample was PBMCs, obtained at disease progression, from a patient treated with ibrutinib. The CDR3 bases are TGTGCCAGCATCGGGGGGCGAGAGCAGTACTTC. Translation gives CASIGGREQYF.